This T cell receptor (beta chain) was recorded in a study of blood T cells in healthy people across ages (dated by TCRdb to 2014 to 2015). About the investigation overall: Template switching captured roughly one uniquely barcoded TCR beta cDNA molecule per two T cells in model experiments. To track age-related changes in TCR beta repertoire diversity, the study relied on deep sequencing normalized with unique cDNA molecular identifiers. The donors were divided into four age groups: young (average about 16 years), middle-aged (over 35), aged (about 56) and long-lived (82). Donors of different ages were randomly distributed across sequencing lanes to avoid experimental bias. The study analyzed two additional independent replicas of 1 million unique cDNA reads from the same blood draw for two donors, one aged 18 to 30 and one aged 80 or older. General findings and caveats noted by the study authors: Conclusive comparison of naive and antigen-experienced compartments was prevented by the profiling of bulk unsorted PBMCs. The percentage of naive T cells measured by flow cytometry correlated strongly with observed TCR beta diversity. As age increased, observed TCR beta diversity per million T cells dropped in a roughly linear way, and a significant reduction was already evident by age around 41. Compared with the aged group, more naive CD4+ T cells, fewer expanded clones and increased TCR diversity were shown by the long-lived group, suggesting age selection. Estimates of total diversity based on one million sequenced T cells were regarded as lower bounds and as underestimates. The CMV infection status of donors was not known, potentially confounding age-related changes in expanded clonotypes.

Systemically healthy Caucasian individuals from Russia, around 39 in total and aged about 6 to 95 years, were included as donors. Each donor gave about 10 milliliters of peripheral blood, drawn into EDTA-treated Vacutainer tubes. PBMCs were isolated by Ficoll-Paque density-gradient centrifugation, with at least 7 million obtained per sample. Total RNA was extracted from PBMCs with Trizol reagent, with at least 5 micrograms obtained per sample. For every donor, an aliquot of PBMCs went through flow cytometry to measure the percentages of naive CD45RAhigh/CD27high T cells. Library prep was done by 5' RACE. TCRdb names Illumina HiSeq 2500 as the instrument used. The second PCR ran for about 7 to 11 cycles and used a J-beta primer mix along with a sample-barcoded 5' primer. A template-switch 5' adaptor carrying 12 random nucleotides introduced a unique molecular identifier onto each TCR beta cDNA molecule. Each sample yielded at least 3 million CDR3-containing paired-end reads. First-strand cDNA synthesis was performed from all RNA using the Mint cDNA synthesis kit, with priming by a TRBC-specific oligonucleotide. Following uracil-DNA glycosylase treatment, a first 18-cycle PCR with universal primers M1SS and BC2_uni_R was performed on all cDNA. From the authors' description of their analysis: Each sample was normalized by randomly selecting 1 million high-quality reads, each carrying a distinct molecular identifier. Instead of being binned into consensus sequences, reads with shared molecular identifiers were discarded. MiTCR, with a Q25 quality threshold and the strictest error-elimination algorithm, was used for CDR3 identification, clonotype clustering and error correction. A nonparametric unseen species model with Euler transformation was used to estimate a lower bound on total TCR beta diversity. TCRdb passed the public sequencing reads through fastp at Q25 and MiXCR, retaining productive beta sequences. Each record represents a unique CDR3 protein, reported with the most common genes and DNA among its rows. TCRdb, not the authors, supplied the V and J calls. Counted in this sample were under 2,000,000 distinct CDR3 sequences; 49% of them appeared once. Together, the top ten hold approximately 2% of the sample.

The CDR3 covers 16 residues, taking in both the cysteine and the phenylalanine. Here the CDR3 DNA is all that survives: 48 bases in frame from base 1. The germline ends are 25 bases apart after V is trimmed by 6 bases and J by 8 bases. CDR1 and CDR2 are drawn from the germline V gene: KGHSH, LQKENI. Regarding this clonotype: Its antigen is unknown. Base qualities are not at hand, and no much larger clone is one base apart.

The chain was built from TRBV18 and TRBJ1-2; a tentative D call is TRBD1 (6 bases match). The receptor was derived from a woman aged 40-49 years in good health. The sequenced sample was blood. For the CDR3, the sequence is CASSHEFTPGEGGYTF. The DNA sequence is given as TGTGCCAGCTCGCATGAGTTTACTCCAGGGGAAGGAGGCTACACCTTC.